Listed below are T cell receptor beta chains from one sample, sequenced in a study of T cell repertoires in aging, cancer and after chemotherapy. TCRdb itself ran the multiplex PCR reads through MiXCR, one entry per CDR3 protein. This sample has 2,000 or so distinct CDR3 sequences; about a fifth occur once, and the top ten carry about 28%. The source material was blood. The receptors derive from a human donor with a blood cancer. Both conserved end residues are part of each CDR3. The D gene is left open where the match is weak. Size is omitted from some rows. Given values are once, few, many or a class for expanded clones.

D	J	size	V	CDR3	DNA
TRBD1	TRBJ2-5	-	TRBV7-2	CASSFGQGGETQYF	TGTGCCAGCAGCTTTGGACAGGGGGGAGAGACCCAGTACTTC
-	TRBJ2-7	-	TRBV20-1	CSASYLDKSSYEQYF	TGCAGTGCTAGTTATCTGGATAAGAGCTCCTACGAGCAGTACTTC
TRBD1	TRBJ2-7	-	TRBV5-1	CASSSGRTGGFEQYF	TGCGCCAGCAGCTCGGGCCGGACAGGCGGTTTCGAGCAGTACTTC
-	TRBJ1-5	medium-sized	TRBV27	CASRVGGANQPQHF	TGTGCCAGCAGAGTAGGAGGGGCAAATCAGCCCCAGCATTTT
-	TRBJ2-5	medium-sized	TRBV18	CASSPSSREETQYF	TGTGCCAGCTCACCCTCTAGCCGAGAAGAGACCCAGTACTTC
TRBD2	TRBJ2-3	medium-sized	TRBV4-2	CASSQVGTTTDTQYF	TGTGCCAGCAGCCAAGTGGGGACTACCACAGATACGCAGTATTTT
TRBD2	TRBJ2-1	-	TRBV12-3/TRBV12-4	CASSQGGLAGGPYEQFF	TGTGCCAGCAGTCAGGGGGGACTAGCGGGAGGCCCCTATGAGCAGTTCTTC
TRBD1	TRBJ2-6	medium-sized	TRBV6-2/TRBV6-3	CASSYSRTGPLSGANVLTF	TGTGCCAGCAGTTACTCTCGGACAGGGCCCCTCTCTGGGGCCAACGTCCTGACTTTC
-	TRBJ2-2	medium-sized	TRBV18	CASSPRLDTGELFF	TGTGCCAGCTCACCCCGTCTAGACACCGGGGAGCTGTTTTTT
TRBD1	TRBJ1-2	-	TRBV10-3	CAIRATGAYGYTF	TGTGCCATCAGAGCCACAGGGGCCTATGGCTACACCTTC
TRBD1	TRBJ1-3	medium-sized	TRBV10-3	CAITPRQGARGIYF	TGTGCCATCACCCCCAGACAGGGGGCCCGAGGCATATATTTT